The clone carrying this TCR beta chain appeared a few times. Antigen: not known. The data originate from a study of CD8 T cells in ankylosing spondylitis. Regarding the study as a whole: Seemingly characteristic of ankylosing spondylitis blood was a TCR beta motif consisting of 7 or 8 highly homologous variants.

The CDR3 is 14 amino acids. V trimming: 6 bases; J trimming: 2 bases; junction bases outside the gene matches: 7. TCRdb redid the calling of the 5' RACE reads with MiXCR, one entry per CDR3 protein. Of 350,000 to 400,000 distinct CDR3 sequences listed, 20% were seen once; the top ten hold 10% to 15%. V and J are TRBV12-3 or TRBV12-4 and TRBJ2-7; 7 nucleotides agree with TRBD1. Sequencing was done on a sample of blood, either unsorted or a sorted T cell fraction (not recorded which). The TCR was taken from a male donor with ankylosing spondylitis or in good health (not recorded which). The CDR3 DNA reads TGTGCCAGCAGCCCGGGACAGCTAGCCTACGAGCAGTACTTC. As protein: CASSPGQLAYEQYF.